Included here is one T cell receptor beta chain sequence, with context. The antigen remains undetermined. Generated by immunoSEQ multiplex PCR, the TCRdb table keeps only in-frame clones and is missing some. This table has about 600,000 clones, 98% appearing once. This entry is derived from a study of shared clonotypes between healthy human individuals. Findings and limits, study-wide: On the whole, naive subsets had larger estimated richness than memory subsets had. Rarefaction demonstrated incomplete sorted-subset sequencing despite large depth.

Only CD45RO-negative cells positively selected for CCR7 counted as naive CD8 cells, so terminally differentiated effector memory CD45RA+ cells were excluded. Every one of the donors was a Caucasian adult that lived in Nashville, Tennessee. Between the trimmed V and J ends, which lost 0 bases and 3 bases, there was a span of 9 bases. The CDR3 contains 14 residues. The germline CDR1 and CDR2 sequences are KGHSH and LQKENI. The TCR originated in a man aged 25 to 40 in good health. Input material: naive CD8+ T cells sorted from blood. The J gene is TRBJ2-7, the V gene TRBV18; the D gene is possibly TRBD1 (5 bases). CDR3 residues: CASSPPEGDYEQYF. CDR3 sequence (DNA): TGTGCCAGCTCACCACCGGAAGGGGACTACGAGCAGTACTTC.